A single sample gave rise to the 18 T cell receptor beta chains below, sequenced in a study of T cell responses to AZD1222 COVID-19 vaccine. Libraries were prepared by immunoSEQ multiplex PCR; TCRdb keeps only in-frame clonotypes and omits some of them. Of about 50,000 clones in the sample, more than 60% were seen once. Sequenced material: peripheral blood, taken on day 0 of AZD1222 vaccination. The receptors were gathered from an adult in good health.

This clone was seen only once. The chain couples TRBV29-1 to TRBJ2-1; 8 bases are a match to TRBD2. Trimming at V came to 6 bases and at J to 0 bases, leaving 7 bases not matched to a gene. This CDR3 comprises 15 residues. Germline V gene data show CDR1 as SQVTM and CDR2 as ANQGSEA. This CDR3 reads CSVSSGTRSYNEQFF. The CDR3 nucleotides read TGCAGCGTAAGTAGCGGGACGCGCTCCTACAATGAGCAGTTCTTC.

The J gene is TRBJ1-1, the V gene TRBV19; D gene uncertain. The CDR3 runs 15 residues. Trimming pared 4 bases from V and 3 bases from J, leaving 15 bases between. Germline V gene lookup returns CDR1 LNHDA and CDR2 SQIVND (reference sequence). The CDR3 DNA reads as TGTGCCAGTAGTAGATTAAGGTTCGGGCACACTGAAGCTTTCTTT. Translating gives CASSRLRFGHTEAFF.

The CDR3 nucleotides are TGTGCCAGCAGGCTACAGGGGGCTCAGCCCCAGCATTTT. It is translated as CASRLQGAQPQHF. The chain recombines TRBV6-5 with TRBJ1-5; 9 bases match TRBD1. This CDR3 is 13 amino acids long. Looked up from germline, CDR1 is MNHEY and CDR2 is SVGAGI. J gave up 6 bases and V 6 bases, and 3 bases lay outside the gene matches.

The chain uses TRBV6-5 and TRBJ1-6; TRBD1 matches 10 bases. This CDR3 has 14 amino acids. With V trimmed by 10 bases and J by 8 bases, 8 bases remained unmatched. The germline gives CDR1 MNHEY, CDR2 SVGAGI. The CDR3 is CATTGDRGYSPLHF. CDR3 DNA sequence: TGTGCCACAACTGGGGACAGGGGTTATTCACCCCTCCACTTT.

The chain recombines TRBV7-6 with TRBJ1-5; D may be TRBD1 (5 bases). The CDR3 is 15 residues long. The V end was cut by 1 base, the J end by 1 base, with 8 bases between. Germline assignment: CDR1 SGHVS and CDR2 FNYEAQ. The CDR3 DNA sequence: TGTGCCAGCAGCTTAGTCGGGGACAGCAATCAGCCCCAGCATTTT. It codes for CASSLVGDSNQPQHF. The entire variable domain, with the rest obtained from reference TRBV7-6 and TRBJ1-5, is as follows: GAGVSQSPRYKVTKRGQDVALRCDPISGHVSLYWYRQALGQGPEFLTYFNYEAQQDKSGLPNDRFSAERPEGSISTLTIQRTEQRDSAMYRCASSLVGDSNQPQHFGDGTRLSIL.

Written as DNA, the CDR3 is TGTGCCAGCAGTTACGTTGGCGGCGGGCGAGAGACCCAGTACTTC. The encoded protein is CASSYVGGGRETQYF. V gene TRBV6-2 or TRBV6-3 combines with J gene TRBJ2-5; a possible D gene is TRBD2 (5 bases). The V gene's germline CDR1 is MNHEY and CDR2 SVGEGT. V lost 2 bases and J 4 bases, leaving 14 bases between the germline ends. The CDR3 loop spans 15 amino acids.

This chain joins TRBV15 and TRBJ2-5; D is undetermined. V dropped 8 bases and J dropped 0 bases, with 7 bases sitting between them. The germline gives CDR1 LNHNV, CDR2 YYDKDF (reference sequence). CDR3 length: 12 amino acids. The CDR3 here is CATHDHQETQYF. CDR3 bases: TGTGCCACCCACGACCACCAAGAGACCCAGTACTTC.

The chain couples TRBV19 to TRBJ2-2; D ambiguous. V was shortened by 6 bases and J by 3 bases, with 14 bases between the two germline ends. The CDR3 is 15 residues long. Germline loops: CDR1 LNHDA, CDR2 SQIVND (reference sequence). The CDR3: CASRSRPGDTGELFF. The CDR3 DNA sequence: TGTGCCAGTAGATCCCGACCGGGCGACACCGGGGAGCTGTTTTTT.

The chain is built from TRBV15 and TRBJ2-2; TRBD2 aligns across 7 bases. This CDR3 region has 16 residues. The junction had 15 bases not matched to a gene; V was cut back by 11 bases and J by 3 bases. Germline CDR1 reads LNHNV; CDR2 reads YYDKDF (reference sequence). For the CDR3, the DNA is TGTGCCGTCGCCGGAGCGGGACTCCACTACACCGGGGAGCTGTTTTTT. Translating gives CAVAGAGLHYTGELFF. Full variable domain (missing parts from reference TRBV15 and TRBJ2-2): DAMVIQNPRYQVTQFGKPVTLSCSQTLNHNVMYWYQQKSSQAPKLLFHYYDKDFNNEADTPDNFQSRRPNTSFCFLDIRSPGLGDTAMYLCAVAGAGLHYTGELFFGEGSRLTVL.

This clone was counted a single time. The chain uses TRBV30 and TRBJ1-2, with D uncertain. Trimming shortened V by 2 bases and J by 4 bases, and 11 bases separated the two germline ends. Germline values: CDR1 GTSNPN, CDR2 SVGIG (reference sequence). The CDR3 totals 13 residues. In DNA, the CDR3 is TGTGCCTGGAGTCTGTCCAGTGGCTATGGCTACACCTTC. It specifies CAWSLSSGYGYTF. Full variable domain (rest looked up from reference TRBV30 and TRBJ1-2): SQTIHQWPATLVQPVGSPLSLECTVEGTSNPNLYWYRQAAGRGLQLLFYSVGIGQISSEVPQNLSASRPQDRQFILSSKKLLLSDSGFYLCAWSLSSGYGYTFGSGTRLTVV.

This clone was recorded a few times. The CDR3 DNA reads TGTGCCAGCAGTGACCTCCGACAGGCGTTCAATCAGCCCCAGCATTTT. It is translated as CASSDLRQAFNQPQHF. This chain uses TRBV2 with TRBJ1-5, with a weak D call TRBD1 (6 bases). CDR1 is SNHLY and CDR2 is FYNNEI in the germline V gene. This CDR3 region has 16 residues. The V gene lost 3 bases and the J gene lost 3 bases, with 15 bases spanning the gap.

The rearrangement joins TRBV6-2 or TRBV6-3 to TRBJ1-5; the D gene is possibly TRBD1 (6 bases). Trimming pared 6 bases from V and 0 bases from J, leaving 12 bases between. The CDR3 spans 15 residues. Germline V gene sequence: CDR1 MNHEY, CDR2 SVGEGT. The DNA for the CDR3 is TGTGCCAGCAGCTCACGGGGGCATAGCAATCAGCCCCAGCATTTT. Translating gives CASSSRGHSNQPQHF.

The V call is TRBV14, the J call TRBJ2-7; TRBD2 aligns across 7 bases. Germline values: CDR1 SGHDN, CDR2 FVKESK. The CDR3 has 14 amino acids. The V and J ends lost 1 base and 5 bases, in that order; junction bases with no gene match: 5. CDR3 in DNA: TGTGCCAGCAGCCAAGCCGGGAGGATCCACGAGCAGTACTTC. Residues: CASSQAGRIHEQYF.

DNA for the CDR3: TGCGCCAGCAGCTTTGGTTTGAGGGACAGGGCCCCTGAAGCTTTCTTT. This translates into CASSFGLRDRAPEAFF. The chain joins TRBV5-1 to TRBJ1-1, with 9 bases lining up with TRBD1. CDR3 length: 16 residues. Germline CDR1 and CDR2: SGHRS and YFSETQ. Germline trimming cut 2 bases from V and 6 bases from J; bases unmatched to any gene: 11.

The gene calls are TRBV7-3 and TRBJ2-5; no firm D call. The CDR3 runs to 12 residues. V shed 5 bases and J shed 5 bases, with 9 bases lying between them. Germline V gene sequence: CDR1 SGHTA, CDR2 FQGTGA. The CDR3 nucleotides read TGTGCCAGCAGCCGACCCGGCGAGACCCAGTACTTC. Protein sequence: CASSRPGETQYF.

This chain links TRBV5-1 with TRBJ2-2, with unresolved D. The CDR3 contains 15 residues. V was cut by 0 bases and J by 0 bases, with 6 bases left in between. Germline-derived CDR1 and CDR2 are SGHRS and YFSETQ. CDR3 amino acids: CASSLDQPNTGELFF. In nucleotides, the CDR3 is TGCGCCAGCAGCTTGGACCAGCCGAACACCGGGGAGCTGTTTTTT. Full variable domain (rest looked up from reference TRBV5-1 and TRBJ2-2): KAGVTQTPRYLIKTRGQQVTLSCSPISGHRSVSWYQQTPGQGLQFLFEYFSETQRNKGNFPGRFSGRQFSNSRSEMNVSTLELGDSALYLCASSLDQPNTGELFFGEGSRLTVL.

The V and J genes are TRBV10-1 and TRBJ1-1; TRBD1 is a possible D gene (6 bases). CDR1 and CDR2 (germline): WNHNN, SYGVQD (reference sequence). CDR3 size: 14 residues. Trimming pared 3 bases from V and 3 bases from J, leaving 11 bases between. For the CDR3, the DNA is TGCGCCAGCAGTGACTCGGACAGCGACACTGAAGCTTTCTTT. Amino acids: CASSDSDSDTEAFF.

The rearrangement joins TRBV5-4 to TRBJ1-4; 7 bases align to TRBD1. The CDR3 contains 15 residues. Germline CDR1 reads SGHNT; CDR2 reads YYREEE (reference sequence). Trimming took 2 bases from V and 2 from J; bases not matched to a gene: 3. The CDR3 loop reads CASSLTGATNEKLFF. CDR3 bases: TGTGCCAGCAGCTTAACAGGGGCCACTAATGAAAAACTGTTTTTT. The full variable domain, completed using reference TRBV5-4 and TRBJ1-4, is ETGVTQSPTHLIKTRGQQVTLRCSSQSGHNTVSWYQQALGQGPQFIFQYYREEENGRGNFPPRFSGLQFPNYSSELNVNALELDDSALYLCASSLTGATNEKLFFGSGTQLSVL.